These 27 T cell receptor beta chains share one sample of origin, sequenced in a study of cytomegalovirus exposure and HLA in healthy donors. Primers for the PCR totalled 60 Vbeta and 13 Jbeta. TCRdb's copy holds only in-frame clones and misses some; the assay was immunoSEQ multiplex PCR. The sample holds some 200,000 clones; around 77% are singletons and the top ten take roughly 3%. The specimen sequenced was PBMCs. These receptors all stem from a woman aged 25 to 39 in good health and CMV-seronegative.

The rearrangement uses TRBV6-5 and TRBJ1-1; the D is unclear. This CDR3 contains 14 residues. CDR1 is MNHEY, CDR2 SVGAGI, per germline. V was cut by 3 bases and J by 3 bases, with 11 bases left in between. CDR3 sequence (DNA): TGTGCCAGCAGTTATTTTAGTCTCGACACTGAAGCTTTCTTT. It encodes CASSYFSLDTEAFF.

The V call is TRBV5-1, the J call TRBJ2-3; D is ambiguous. The germline V gene encodes CDR1 SGHRS and CDR2 YFSETQ. Trimming shortened V by 0 bases and J by 2 bases, and 7 bases separated the two germline ends. The CDR3 has 14 residues. The CDR3 bases are TGCGCCAGCAGCTTGGACCCTAACACAGATACGCAGTATTTT. It translates to CASSLDPNTDTQYF.

The rearrangement uses TRBV5-1 and TRBJ1-2; no clear D gene. The germline V gene encodes CDR1 SGHRS and CDR2 YFSETQ. Deletions cut 1 base from V and 1 base from J, with 5 bases between. This CDR3 has 13 amino acids. The CDR3 loop is CASSLSSNYGYTF. DNA for the CDR3: TGCGCCAGCAGCTTGAGTAGTAACTATGGCTACACCTTC.

V and J are TRBV14 and TRBJ1-4; D remains unclear. Germline V gene data show CDR1 as SGHDN and CDR2 as FVKESK. This CDR3 has 17 residues. V lost 1 base and J 0 bases, leaving 12 bases between the germline ends. The CDR3 region has the DNA TGTGCCAGCAGCCAAGCGCAGCCACTAGCAACTAATGAAAAACTGTTTTTT. This sequence encodes CASSQAQPLATNEKLFF.

This chain joins TRBV30 and TRBJ2-1; a weak D match, TRBD2 (6 bases). V was trimmed by 0 bases and J by 1 base, leaving 13 bases between them. This CDR3 is built from 16 residues. CDR1 is GTSNPN, CDR2 SVGIG, per germline (reference sequence). CDR3 region: CAWSVGWRESYNEQFF. The CDR3 bases are TGTGCCTGGAGTGTAGGGTGGCGGGAATCCTACAATGAGCAGTTCTTC.

The CDR3 is CASSFVPPRTDTQYF. As DNA, the CDR3 is TGTGCCAGCAGTTTCGTACCGCCGCGGACAGATACGCAGTATTTT. The chain combines TRBV27 with TRBJ2-3; D unresolved. The V end lost 3 bases, the J end lost 3 bases, and 13 bases lay between the germline ends. The CDR3 has 15 residues. Germline V CDR1 and CDR2: MNHEY, SMNVEV (reference sequence).

The chain employs TRBV11-3 and TRBJ2-1, with TRBD2 as a possible D gene (5 bases). Trimming cost V 4 bases and J 4 bases, with 14 bases left between them. CDR1 SGHNT and CDR2 YENEEA come from the germline V gene. The CDR3 length is 15 residues. CDR3 sequence: CASSSRGSPYNEQFF. The CDR3 DNA is TGTGCCAGCAGCTCCCGCGGGTCGCCTTACAATGAGCAGTTCTTC.

The chain combines TRBV28 with TRBJ1-1, with D maybe TRBD1 (5 bases). The ends were cut back, 2 bases at V and 2 bases at J, with 12 bases in the middle. There are 15 residues in the CDR3. In germline, CDR1 is MDHEN, CDR2 SYDVKM. CDR3 sequence: CASSLGAAGNTEAFF. In DNA form, the CDR3 reads TGTGCCAGCAGTTTAGGGGCAGCCGGCAACACTGAAGCTTTCTTT.

CDR3 protein: CASRDRVGGDTQYF. CDR3 coding DNA: TGTGCCAGCAGGGACAGGGTGGGGGGAGATACGCAGTATTTT. The chain combines TRBV2 with TRBJ2-3; TRBD1 matches at 8 bases. The CDR3 runs to 14 residues. The V and J ends lost 6 bases and 5 bases, in that order; junction bases with no gene match: 7. Per the germline V gene, CDR1 is SNHLY and CDR2 is FYNNEI.

To note about this clone: At one of its ends the junction is not consistent with the germline gene, which may arise from a read error. This sequence joins TRBV5-1 and TRBJ1-2; D may be TRBD1 (5 bases). Per germline, CDR1 SGHRS and CDR2 YFSETQ. The CDR3 length is 16 residues. The DNA of the CDR3 is TGCGCCAGCAGCTATCATGCGGGGACGGAAAGGCATGGCTACCCCTTC. This sequence encodes CASSYHAGTERHGYPF.

V usage is TRBV28 and J usage is TRBJ2-3; D is possibly TRBD2 (6 bases). V gave up 5 bases and J gave up 2 bases, with 11 bases separating them. CDR3 size: 14 residues. The germline V gene encodes CDR1 MDHEN and CDR2 SYDVKM. As DNA, the CDR3 is TGTGCCAGCAGTGGGGGGTCCCTCACAGATACGCAGTATTTT. Translated: CASSGGSLTDTQYF.

This clone has more than one count but fewer than ten. This chain connects TRBV10-2 to TRBJ2-4, with D tentatively TRBD1 (5 bases). Germline V gives CDR1 WSHSY, CDR2 SAAADI. V was trimmed by 6 bases and J by 5 bases, leaving 5 bases between them. The CDR3 is 11 amino acids. CDR3 sequence reads: CASRQENIQYF. The CDR3 bases are TGCGCCAGCAGACAGGAAAACATTCAGTACTTC.

The V and J genes are TRBV7-2 and TRBJ2-4, with 8 bases fitting TRBD2. The CDR3 is made up of 18 amino acids. CDR1 and CDR2 (germline): SGHTA, FQGNSA. The V segment lost 5 bases and the J segment 0 bases; nucleotides outside the gene matches: 12. The CDR3, as DNA: TGTGCCAGCAGCCCCCGGGGGGGTGCCTCCAAAGCCAAAAACATTCAGTACTTC. Translated, it gives CASSPRGGASKAKNIQYF.

The J gene is TRBJ1-2, the V gene TRBV6-1; weak D call: TRBD1 (6 bases). CDR1 MNHNS and CDR2 SASEGT come from the germline V gene. The V gene lost 7 bases and the J gene lost 2 bases, with 17 bases spanning the gap. There are 15 residues in the CDR3. The DNA for the CDR3 is TGTGCCAGCAATTCGCACTACAGGGCGAACTATGGCTACACCTTC. This translates into CASNSHYRANYGYTF.

The chain couples TRBV6-1 to TRBJ1-3, with D uncertain. V lost 8 bases to trimming and J lost 0 bases, with 8 bases between them. The CDR3 totals 13 residues. Per germline, CDR1 MNHNS and CDR2 SASEGT. The CDR3 coding sequence is TGTGCCAGCCGGGGAGGCTCTGGAAACACCATATATTTT. It specifies CASRGGSGNTIYF.

The J gene is TRBJ2-1, the V gene TRBV6-5; a weak D match, TRBD2 (5 bases). Germline V gives CDR1 MNHEY, CDR2 SVGAGI. This CDR3 region has 14 residues. Trimming left V 0 bases short and J 7 bases short, with 10 bases between. The CDR3 nucleotides are TGTGCCAGCAGTTACTCGAGAGGGATGAATGAGCAGTTCTTC. It is translated as CASSYSRGMNEQFF.

This sequence joins TRBV5-6 and TRBJ1-1; 10 bases match TRBD1. J was trimmed by 4 bases and V by 3 bases; bases with no gene match: 0. Per germline, CDR1 SGHDT and CDR2 YYEEEE. This CDR3 region has 13 residues. CDR3 coding DNA: TGTGCCAGCAGCTGGGACAGGGGCACTGAAGCTTTCTTT. Protein sequence: CASSWDRGTEAFF.

This clone has just a few counts. Within the sample, other DNA sequences also encode this same CDR3. The chain is built from TRBV5-1 and TRBJ2-3; 7 nucleotides match TRBD2. This CDR3 has 14 residues. V shed 6 bases, J shed 0 bases, and the junction held 4 bases outside the gene matches. The germline CDR1 and CDR2 sequences are SGHRS and YFSETQ. Here the CDR3 DNA reads TGCGCCAGCACCCTAGCGGAGAGCACAGATACGCAGTATTTT. This sequence encodes CASTLAESTDTQYF.

The chain couples TRBV19 to TRBJ2-7; 12 positions agree with TRBD2. This CDR3 contains 16 residues. Germline V gene sequence: CDR1 LNHDA, CDR2 SQIVND (reference sequence). J gave up 3 bases and V 8 bases, and 11 bases lay outside the gene matches. Here the CDR3 reads CASRRTSGIPSYEQYF. DNA of the CDR3: TGTGCCAGTCGGCGGACTAGCGGGATACCTAGCTACGAGCAGTACTTC.

The chain has TRBV27 and TRBJ1-2, with 9 bases matching TRBD1. Trimming cost V 5 bases and J 5 bases; bases outside gene matches: 9. The germline gives CDR1 MNHEY, CDR2 SMNVEV (reference sequence). The CDR3 spans 15 residues. CDR3 residues: CASSRAGTGFYGYTF. In DNA, the CDR3 is TGTGCCAGCAGTCGCGCGGGGACAGGGTTTTATGGCTACACCTTC.

The rearrangement joins TRBV4-1 to TRBJ2-3, with 16 bases matching TRBD2. Germline V gene lookup returns CDR1 MGHRA and CDR2 YSYEKL. The CDR3 is 21 amino acids. The trim removed 4 bases at V and 1 base at J, leaving 14 bases unmatched. CDR3 in DNA: TGCGCCAGCAGCCGCTTACCGCCGGGACTAGCGGGAGGGCCCGGCACAGATACGCAGTATTTT. Translating gives CASSRLPPGLAGGPGTDTQYF.

This clone came up a few times. J is TRBJ1-2 and V is TRBV4-1; TRBD1 aligns across 9 bases. The CDR3 totals 15 residues. Germline CDR1 MGHRA, CDR2 YSYEKL. V was pared by 2 bases and J by 8 bases, with 9 bases of the junction left unmatched. The CDR3 loop reads CASSQRGNRGLGYTF. The DNA of the CDR3 is TGCGCCAGCAGCCAAAGAGGGAACAGGGGGCTGGGCTACACCTTC.

This sequence joins TRBV14 and TRBJ2-2, with D perhaps matching TRBD2 (6 bases). The germline gives CDR1 SGHDN, CDR2 FVKESK. This CDR3 has 16 residues. Trimming cost V 0 bases and J 3 bases, with 11 bases left between them. CDR3 protein: CASSQDRGGYTGELFF. The CDR3 nucleotides are TGTGCCAGCAGCCAAGATCGGGGAGGCTACACCGGGGAGCTGTTTTTT.

Written as DNA, the CDR3 is TGTGCCAGCAGACGCACTAGACAGGGCGCGGGCGAGCAGTACTTC. As protein: CASRRTRQGAGEQYF. The chain uses TRBV6-1 and TRBJ2-7; 7 bases are shared with TRBD1. V lost 6 bases and J lost 6; bases outside the gene matches: 14. The CDR3 loop spans 15 amino acids. Germline V gives CDR1 MNHNS, CDR2 SASEGT.

The chain combines TRBV7-8 with TRBJ2-7; 9 nucleotides match TRBD1. This CDR3 contains 14 residues. CDR1 SGHVS and CDR2 FQNEAQ come from the germline V gene. V gave up 6 bases and J gave up 0 bases; unmatched junction bases: 3. The CDR3 DNA reads TGTGCCAGCAGTCAACAGGGGGCCTCCTACGAGCAGTACTTC. Translated, it gives CASSQQGASYEQYF. Variable domain in full (rest from reference TRBV7-8 and TRBJ2-7): GAGVSQSPRYKVAKRGQDVALRCDPISGHVSLFWYQQALGQGPEFLTYFQNEAQLDKSGLPSDRFFAERPEGSVSTLKIQRTQQEDSAVYLCASSQQGASYEQYFGPGTRLTVT.

The V and J genes are TRBV19 and TRBJ2-5; 7 bases fit TRBD2. Germline V CDR1 and CDR2: LNHDA, SQIVND (reference sequence). The CDR3 sequence is 16 residues long. V shed 10 bases and J 0 bases; nucleotides not matched to a gene: 14. CDR3 amino acids: CATYGPSGPYQETQYF. Written as DNA, the CDR3 is TGTGCCACTTACGGGCCTAGCGGACCCTACCAAGAGACCCAGTACTTC.

The chain combines TRBV30 with TRBJ2-7, with a weak D call TRBD2 (6 bases). Trimming removed 8 bases at V and 2 bases at J, with 13 bases between. Germline loops: CDR1 GTSNPN, CDR2 SVGIG (reference sequence). The CDR3 spans 12 residues. The CDR3 DNA follows: TGTGCCGGAGGGGCTAGCGCCTACGAGCAGTACTTC. Its protein product is CAGGASAYEQYF.